This T cell receptor beta chain derives from a study of T cell responses to AZD1222 COVID-19 vaccine. Study as a whole: Second doses that came at about 4 or about 12 weeks were put together.

Using immunoSEQ multiplex PCR, the repertoire was profiled, and TCRdb retains in-frame clones only, with some absent. The repertoire has 150,000 to 200,000 clones, roughly nine tenths of them found once; the top ten carry approximately 7.2%. Sequenced material: peripheral blood, taken on day 0 of AZD1222 vaccination. The clonotype originates from an adult in good health.

The CDR3: CASISGDKNTGELFF. DNA for the CDR3: TGTGCCAGTATAAGCGGGGACAAAAACACCGGGGAGCTGTTTTTT. The chain uses TRBV2 and TRBJ2-2; D possibly corresponds to TRBD2 (7 bases). CDR3 length: 15 amino acids. The germline V gene encodes CDR1 SNHLY and CDR2 FYNNEI. Trimming pared 9 bases from V and 2 bases from J, leaving 16 bases between.